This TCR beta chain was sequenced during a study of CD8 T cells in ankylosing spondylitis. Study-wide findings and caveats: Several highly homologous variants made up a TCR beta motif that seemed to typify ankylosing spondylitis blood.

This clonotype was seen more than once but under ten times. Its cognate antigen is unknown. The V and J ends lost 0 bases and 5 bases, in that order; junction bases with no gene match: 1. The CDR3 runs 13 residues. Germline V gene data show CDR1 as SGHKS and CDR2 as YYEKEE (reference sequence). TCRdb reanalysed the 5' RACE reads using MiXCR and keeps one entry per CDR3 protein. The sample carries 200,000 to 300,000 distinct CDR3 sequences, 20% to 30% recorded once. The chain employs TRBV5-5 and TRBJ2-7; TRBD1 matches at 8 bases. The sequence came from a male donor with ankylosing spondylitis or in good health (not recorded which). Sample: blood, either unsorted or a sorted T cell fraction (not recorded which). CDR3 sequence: CASSLEQGDEQYF. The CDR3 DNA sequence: TGTGCCAGCAGCTTGGAACAGGGGGACGAGCAGTACTTC.